This TCR beta chain was sequenced during a study of neurological immune-mediated disorders. General study results and limits: The multiple sclerosis repertoire cluster was not associated with any clinical or MRI feature. The study found the most TCR clonal expansion in HTLV-1-associated myelopathy and the least in multiple sclerosis, below healthy controls. Phylogenetic grouping put 18 of 34 multiple sclerosis patients' repertoires into one related-CDR3 cluster, a possible signature.

Regarding this clonotype: What it binds is not known. A clone one base away is much larger, so this may be a read error.

V was cut by 5 bases and J by 7 bases, with 9 bases left in between. The germline V gene encodes CDR1 SEHNR and CDR2 FQNEAQ (reference sequence). This CDR3 has 11 amino acids. Synthesis of cDNA used 5'RACE (with 10-nucleotide random UMIs). TCRdb re-derived calls from the 5' RACE reads in MiXCR, one entry per CDR3 protein. Of about 95,000 distinct CDR3 sequences listed, about 3.8% were seen once; the top ten hold 5% to 6.5%. The sequence derives from a woman between 18 and 30 years old with multiple sclerosis. V is TRBV7-9 and J is TRBJ2-7; D is possibly TRBD1 or TRBD2 (5 bases each). Sequenced input: PBMCs. In DNA, the CDR3 is TGTGCCAGCAGCCCGGGGCCGGAGCAGTACTTC. The encoded protein is CASSPGPEQYF. Supplemented by reference TRBV7-9 and TRBJ2-7, the full variable domain reads DTGVSQNPRHKITKRGQNVTFRCDPISEHNRLYWYRQTLGQGPEFLTYFQNEAQLEKSRLLSDRFSAERPKGSFSTLEIQRTEQGDSAMYLCASSPGPEQYFGPGTRLTVT.